Following are 8 T cell receptor beta chains from one sample sequenced in a study of T-cell reconstitution after alpha-beta-depleted transplantation in children. The authors prepared the TCRbeta library with unique molecular identifiers. TCRdb independently ran MiXCR on the PCR reads; one entry per CDR3 protein. The sample yields approximately 650,000 distinct CDR3 sequences, around 13% seen once. Sample: PBMCs, taken before TCRalphabeta/CD19-depleted stem cell transplant. The source of these receptors is a girl aged 2-10 years with congenital amegakaryocytic thrombocytopenia, due to receive a stem cell transplant.

V gene TRBV28 combines with J gene TRBJ2-7; 9 nucleotides line up with TRBD2. CDR3 size: 16 residues. The J segment lost 2 bases and the V segment lost 3 bases, leaving 8 bases of the junction unmatched. Germline CDR1 reads MDHEN; CDR2 reads SYDVKM. The CDR3 sequence is CASSFGGAGGAYEQYF. DNA for the CDR3: TGTGCCAGCAGTTTCGGGGGAGCGGGAGGCGCCTACGAGCAGTACTTC.

The genes are TRBV20-1 and TRBJ2-5; 8 nucleotides match TRBD1. This CDR3 spans 16 amino acids. The V gene end was trimmed by 6 bases and the J gene end by 5 bases; junction bases not matched to a gene: 17. The germline CDR1 and CDR2 sequences are DFQATT and SNEGSKA (reference sequence). The CDR3 DNA is TGCAGTGCGCGAGGGGGGTTGGACAGGGTCTTGGAGACCCAGTACTTC. Amino acids: CSARGGLDRVLETQYF.

This clonotype was observed a handful of times. V and J are TRBV4-1 and TRBJ2-7, with a weak D call TRBD2 (6 bases). Germline V lookup: CDR1 MGHRA, CDR2 YSYEKL. CDR3 size: 16 residues. V lost 3 bases to trimming and J lost 9 bases, with 24 bases between them. The CDR3 nucleotides read TGCGCCAGCAGCCATCAACTTAGCGGATACTACGCGGGGCAGTACTTC. This translates into CASSHQLSGYYAGQYF.

Only a few counts were recorded for this clonotype. The chain employs TRBV20-1 and TRBJ2-7, with TRBD2 as a possible D gene (5 bases). Germline V gene data show CDR1 as DFQATT and CDR2 as SNEGSKA (reference sequence). This CDR3 region has 16 residues. V dropped 3 bases and J dropped 0 bases, with 18 bases sitting between them. CDR3 loop: CSARAPLARSSYEQYF. In DNA form, the CDR3 reads TGCAGTGCTAGGGCACCCCTAGCAAGGAGCTCCTACGAGCAGTACTTC.

Ten or more counts support this clonotype. The chain combines TRBV10-1 with TRBJ2-5; a possible D gene is TRBD2 (6 bases). Looked up from germline, CDR1 is WNHNN and CDR2 is SYGVQD (reference sequence). V was pared by 5 bases and J by 5 bases, with 15 bases between. The CDR3 has 14 amino acids. The CDR3 coding sequence is TGCGCCAGCAGTCTCCCGGGACTTGAGGAGACCCAGTACTTC. Protein: CASSLPGLEETQYF.

The chain carries TRBV27 and TRBJ2-6; no firm D call. Germline V gives CDR1 MNHEY, CDR2 SMNVEV (reference sequence). The CDR3 has 15 residues. V was pared by 5 bases and J by 0 bases, with 8 bases between. CDR3 region: CASSAILSGANVLTF. The CDR3 DNA sequence: TGTGCCAGCAGTGCTATTCTCTCTGGGGCCAACGTCCTGACTTTC.

On this clonotype itself: A much larger clone differs by one base, so this may be a read error. The chain uses TRBV5-1 and TRBJ2-1, with 7 bases aligning to TRBD2. The CDR3 is 16 amino acids. Germline lookup yields CDR1 SGHRS and CDR2 YFSETQ. Trimming cost V 0 bases and J 4 bases; bases outside gene matches: 7. The CDR3 region is CASSLADSGWYNEQFF. In nucleotides, the CDR3 is TGCGCCAGCAGCTTGGCCGATAGCGGGTGGTACAATGAGCAGTTCTTC.

This clonotype was detected ten times or more. The rearrangement joins TRBV20-1 to TRBJ2-7, with a tentative D call TRBD1 (5 bases). The germline CDR1 and CDR2 sequences are DFQATT and SNEGSKA (reference sequence). The CDR3 loop spans 14 amino acids. V dropped 6 bases and J dropped 0 bases, with 15 bases sitting between them. CDR3 residues: CSAPNAGYSYEQYF. CDR3 nucleotides: TGCAGTGCGCCCAACGCAGGGTACTCCTACGAGCAGTACTTC.